This entry features one TCR beta chain sequence. Its antigen target is currently unknown. One base away there is no much larger clone; base qualities are not given. The time point label on this specimen signifies: approximately 25 months on ibrutinib. For TCR beta library preparation, approximately 1.8 micrograms of genomic DNA was extracted from cryopreserved PBMCs. Longitudinal blood samples from CLL patients receiving ibrutinib monotherapy were subjected to high-throughput TCR beta sequencing. The patients took part in an open-label, single-center phase 2 trial of ibrutinib monotherapy. Per the germline V gene, MDHEN is the CDR1 and SYDVKM is the CDR2. Spanning cysteine to phenylalanine, the CDR3 consists of 14 amino acids. The DNA shown is the 42-base CDR3, in frame from base 1. V was cut back by 2 bases and J by 2 bases, leaving a gap of 10 bases between them. On a MiSeq, deep resolution sequencing aimed for a depth between 1 in 1 million and 1 in 200,000 T cells, with each clonotype covered roughly 10x on average. The immunoSEQ hsTCRB Kit was used to generate TCR beta libraries. In the paper's pipeline: Data were analyzed with ImmunoSEQ Data Assistant and ImmunoSEQ Analyzer, with V, D and J genes assigned per IMGT definitions. Clonality, with values ranging from 0 to 1, was calculated as one minus the normalized Shannon entropy of productive rearrangement frequencies. Only overrepresented clonotypes making up at least 0.05% of each patient's repertoire were included in the public clonotype analysis. Repertoires from some 14 age-matched healthy donors in immuneACCESS were used as clonality controls. Not all clones reach the TCRdb copy of this immuneACCESS table, which keeps in-frame sequences only. Checked studies attribute under half of the gap to unresolved V genes and leave the rest unexplained. That table furnishes V, J and clone size, whereas the DNA furnished D and trimming. This sample holds some 200,000 clones; approximately 68% were observed only once. The top ten clones comprise around 15% of the sample.

The data were obtained in a study of cytotoxic CD8 clonotypes in ibrutinib-treated CLL (dated by TCRdb to about 2021). Context from the whole study: The cohort included some 14 treatment-naive and under 13 relapsed/refractory patients; about 18 were IGHV unmutated. Partial responses were observed in around 25 patients and complete responses in 2; after a median follow-up of around 68 months, remission was maintained in 15 or so patients and progression was observed in roughly twelve. The response samples were drawn at a median of approximately 11 months into treatment, with a range of about 6 to 36 months. An average of roughly 270,000 productive templates and approximately 90,000 productive rearrangements was obtained per sample. Of the 86 participants in the trial, roughly 26 had longitudinal samples available. Cryopreserved peripheral blood mononuclear cells were collected before treatment, at response, and at either disease progression or sustained remission. Every remission and progressive disease sample was obtained while ibrutinib was still being received by the patients. Overall study results and their limits: At baseline, clonality was higher than in age-matched healthy donors and showed a strong correlation with circulating CD8+ T-cell counts. Public clonotypes were found to be uncommon and were observed to contract or remain stable during treatment; the increase in clonality was shown to reflect expansion of private clonotypes at ibrutinib response. Sampling times were not matched between patients in sustained remission and patients whose disease was progressing, and lymph node repertoires were not examined. Clonality increased at ibrutinib response, stayed stable in sustained remission, and fell back toward baseline at progression.

Sample: PBMCs, taken after 24 months of ibrutinib treatment. The rearrangement joined TRBV28 to TRBJ2-7; TRBD1 is a weak D gene call, 6 bases matching. The clonotype was recovered from a human donor with chronic lymphocytic leukemia. DNA sequence: TGTGCCAGCAGTTTAACAGGGCCGACCTACGAGCAGTACTTC. It codes for CASSLTGPTYEQYF.